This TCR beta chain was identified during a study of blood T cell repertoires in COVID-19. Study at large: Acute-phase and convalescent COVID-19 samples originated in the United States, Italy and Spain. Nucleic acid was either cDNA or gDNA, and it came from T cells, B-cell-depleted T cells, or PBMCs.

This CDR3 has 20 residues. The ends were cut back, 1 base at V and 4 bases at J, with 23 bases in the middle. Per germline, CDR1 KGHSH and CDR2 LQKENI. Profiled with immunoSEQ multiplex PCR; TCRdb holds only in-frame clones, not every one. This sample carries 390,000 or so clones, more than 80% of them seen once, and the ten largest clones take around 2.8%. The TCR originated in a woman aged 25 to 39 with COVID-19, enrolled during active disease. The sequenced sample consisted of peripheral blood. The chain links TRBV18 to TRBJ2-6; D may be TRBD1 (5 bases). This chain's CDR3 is CASSPRSQGLWLWGANVLTF. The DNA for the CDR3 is TGTGCCAGCTCACCACGTTCCCAGGGTTTATGGCTGTGGGGGGCCAACGTCCTGACTTTC.